This record looks at one T cell receptor beta chain sequence and its context. The CDR3 covers 14 residues. Trimming removed 4 bases from V and 5 bases from J, with 16 bases in between. Germline loops: CDR1 SGHNT, CDR2 YYREEE (reference sequence). The sample comes from a study of blood T cell repertoires in COVID-19. For the study at large: In each case, the material was cDNA or gDNA derived from T cells, B-cell-depleted T cells, or PBMCs.

Repertoires were generated with immunoSEQ multiplex PCR, while TCRdb's copy carries only in-frame clones and drops some. There are some 270,000 clones in the sample; around 86% occur only once, and approximately 6.2% lies in the top ten. Seattle patient enrollment occurred during active infection, with longitudinal follow-up thereafter. The chain employs TRBV5-4 and TRBJ2-7, with TRBD2 as a possible D gene (7 bases). This TCR was sampled from a woman aged 80 or over with COVID-19, enrolled during active disease. The sequencing input was peripheral blood. CDR3 nucleotides: TGTGCCAGCAGCCAGACGGGGGGCGGGAACGAGCAGTACTTC. Its translation is CASSQTGGGNEQYF.